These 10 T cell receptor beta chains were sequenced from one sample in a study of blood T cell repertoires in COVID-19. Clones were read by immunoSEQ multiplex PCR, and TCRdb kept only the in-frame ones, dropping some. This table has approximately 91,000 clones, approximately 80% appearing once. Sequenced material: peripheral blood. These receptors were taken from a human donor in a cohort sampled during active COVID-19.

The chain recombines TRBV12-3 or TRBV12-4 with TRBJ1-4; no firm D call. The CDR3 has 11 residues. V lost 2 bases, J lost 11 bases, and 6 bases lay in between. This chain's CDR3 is CASSLNGKLFF. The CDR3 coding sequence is TGTGCCAGCAGTTTAAACGGTAAACTGTTTTTT.

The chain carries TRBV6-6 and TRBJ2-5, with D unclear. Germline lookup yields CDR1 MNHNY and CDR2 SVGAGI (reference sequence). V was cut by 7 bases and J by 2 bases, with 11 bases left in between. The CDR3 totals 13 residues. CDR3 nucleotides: TGTGCCAGCAAAATCAACAGACAAGAGACCCAGTACTTC. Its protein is CASKINRQETQYF.

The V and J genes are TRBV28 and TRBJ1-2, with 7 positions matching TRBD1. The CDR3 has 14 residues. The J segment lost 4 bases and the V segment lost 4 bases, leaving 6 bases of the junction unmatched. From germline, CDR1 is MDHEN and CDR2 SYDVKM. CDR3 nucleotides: TGTGCCAGCAGTTCCCAGGGGGAGTCCTATGGCTACACCTTC. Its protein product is CASSSQGESYGYTF.

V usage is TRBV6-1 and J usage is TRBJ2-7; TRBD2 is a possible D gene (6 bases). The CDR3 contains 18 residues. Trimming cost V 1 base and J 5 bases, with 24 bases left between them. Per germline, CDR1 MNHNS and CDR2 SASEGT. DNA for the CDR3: TGTGCCAGCAGTGAAGAGGAGATAGCGGCCTTTCTGGATAACGAGCAGTACTTC. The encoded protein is CASSEEEIAAFLDNEQYF.

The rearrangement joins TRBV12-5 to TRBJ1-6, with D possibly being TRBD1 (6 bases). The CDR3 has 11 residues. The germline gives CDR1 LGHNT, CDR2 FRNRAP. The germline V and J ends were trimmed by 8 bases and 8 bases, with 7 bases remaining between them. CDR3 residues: CASSGDSPLHF. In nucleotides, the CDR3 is TGTGCTAGTTCAGGGGATTCACCCCTCCACTTT.

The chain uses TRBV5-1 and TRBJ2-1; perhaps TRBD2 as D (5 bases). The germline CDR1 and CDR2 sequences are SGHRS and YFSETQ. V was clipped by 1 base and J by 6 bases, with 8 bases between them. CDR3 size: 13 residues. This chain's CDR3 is CASSLTRVNEQFF. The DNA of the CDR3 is TGCGCCAGCAGCTTGACTAGGGTCAATGAGCAGTTCTTC.

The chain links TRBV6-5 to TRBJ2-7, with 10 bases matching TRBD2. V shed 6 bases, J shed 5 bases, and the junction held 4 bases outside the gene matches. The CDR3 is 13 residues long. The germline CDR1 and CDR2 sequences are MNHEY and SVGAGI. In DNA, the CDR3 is TGTGCCAGCAGGTTAGCGGGAGGTAACGAGCAGTACTTC. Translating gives CASRLAGGNEQYF.

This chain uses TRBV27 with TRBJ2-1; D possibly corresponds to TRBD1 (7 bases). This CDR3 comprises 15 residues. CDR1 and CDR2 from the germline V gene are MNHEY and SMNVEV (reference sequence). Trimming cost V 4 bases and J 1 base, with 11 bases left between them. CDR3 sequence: CASSSQGGSYNEQFF. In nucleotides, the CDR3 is TGTGCCAGCAGTTCGCAGGGGGGATCCTACAATGAGCAGTTCTTC.

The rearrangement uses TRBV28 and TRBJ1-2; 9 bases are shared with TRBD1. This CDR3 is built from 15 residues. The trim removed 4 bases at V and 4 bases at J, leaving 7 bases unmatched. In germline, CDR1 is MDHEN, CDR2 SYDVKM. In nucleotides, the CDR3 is TGTGCCAGCAGTTCCCCCGGGACAGGGAGCTATGGCTACACCTTC. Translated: CASSSPGTGSYGYTF.

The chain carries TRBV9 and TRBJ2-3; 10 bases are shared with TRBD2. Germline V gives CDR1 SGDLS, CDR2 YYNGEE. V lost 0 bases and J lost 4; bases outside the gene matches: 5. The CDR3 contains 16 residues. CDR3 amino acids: CASSVGTSGGSDTQYF. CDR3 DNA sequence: TGTGCCAGCAGCGTAGGGACTAGCGGAGGGTCAGATACGCAGTATTTT.